Each of the 14 T cell receptor beta chains below was sequenced from the same sample in a study of T-cell reconstitution after alpha-beta-depleted transplantation in children. Unique molecular identifiers tagged the TCRbeta library. TCRdb analysed the PCR reads with MiXCR anew, one entry per CDR3 protein. The sample yields some 220,000 distinct CDR3 sequences, 9.5% to 13% seen once. The sequencing here drew on PBMCs, taken before TCRalphabeta/CD19-depleted stem cell transplant. Receptors originate from a child in the first two years of life with acute myeloid leukemia, due to receive a stem cell transplant.

This clonotype has a count of ten or more. The chain has TRBV20-1 and TRBJ2-5, with D possibly TRBD2 on 6 matching bases. The CDR3 has 15 residues. The V gene's germline CDR1 is DFQATT and CDR2 SNEGSKA (reference sequence). V gave up 4 bases and J gave up 5 bases, with 20 bases separating them. In nucleotides, the CDR3 is TGCAGTGCTACCAAACCTAGCGACCCTCTCGAGACCCAGTACTTC. Translation: CSATKPSDPLETQYF.

This chain links TRBV23-1 with TRBJ2-5; D is possibly TRBD1 or TRBD2 (5 bases each). TRBV23-1 qualifies as an ORF whose function is uncertain. Trimming stripped 7 bases from V and 3 bases from J, with 18 bases between. The CDR3 is 15 amino acids. CDR3 loop: CASINQPGLEETQYF. CDR3 nucleotides: TGCGCCAGCATCAATCAGCCGGGGCTAGAAGAGACCCAGTACTTC.

The chain joins TRBV20-1 to TRBJ2-7, with a weak D call TRBD2 (7 bases). The CDR3 extends over 13 amino acids. Germline V CDR1 and CDR2: DFQATT, SNEGSKA (reference sequence). The germline V and J ends were trimmed by 7 bases and 4 bases, with 17 bases remaining between them. In nucleotides, the CDR3 is TGCAGTGGAGACGAAGGGGGGGGGTACGAGCAGTACTTC. Amino acids: CSGDEGGGYEQYF.

There are many counts of this clonotype. The chain combines TRBV7-2 with TRBJ2-7; TRBD2 might be the D (6 bases). The V gene's germline CDR1 is SGHTA and CDR2 FQGNSA. With 5 bases removed from V and 12 bases from J, the gap between germline ends came to 20 bases. The CDR3 contains 13 residues. DNA for the CDR3: TGTGCCAGCAGCCCTAGAACGGGTAGCGGTACGTACTTC. Encoded protein: CASSPRTGSGTYF.

This clonotype has at least ten counts. The chain uses TRBV4-2 and TRBJ1-2, with TRBD1 identical over 9 bases. The J segment lost 8 bases and the V segment lost 4 bases, leaving 8 bases of the junction unmatched. The CDR3 loop spans 14 amino acids. From germline, CDR1 is LGHNA and CDR2 YNFKEQ. The CDR3 spells CASSPSPDRGGYTF. The CDR3 nucleotides read TGTGCCAGCAGCCCAAGCCCGGACAGGGGCGGCTACACCTTC.

This clonotype was seen at least ten times. The V call is TRBV7-9, the J call TRBJ2-1; TRBD1 aligns across 8 bases. This CDR3 comprises 13 residues. Unmatched junction bases numbered 13, after V lost 5 bases and J lost 16 bases. Per the germline V gene, CDR1 is SEHNR and CDR2 is FQNEAQ (reference sequence). The CDR3 protein is CASSLLTGTGHFF. In DNA, the CDR3 is TGTGCCAGCAGCCTCCTGACCGGGACAGGCCACTTCTTC.

This clonotype was recorded at least ten times. The chain is built from TRBV12-3 or TRBV12-4 and TRBJ2-2, with TRBD1 matching 9 bases. V gave up 5 bases and J gave up 6 bases; unmatched junction bases: 4. CDR3 length: 14 amino acids. DNA for the CDR3: TGTGCCAGCAGTCCGGACAGGGGACCCGGGGAGCTGTTTTTT. Translated, it gives CASSPDRGPGELFF.

This clonotype was picked up many times. The chain combines TRBV11-2 with TRBJ2-3, with TRBD2 matching over 7 bases. The CDR3 runs to 14 residues. CDR1 and CDR2 from the germline V gene are SGHAT and FQNNGV. J lost 4 bases, V lost 0 bases, and 1 base had no gene match. The CDR3 DNA sequence: TGTGCCAGCAGCTTAGACGGGAGGCCAGATACGCAGTATTTT. This translates into CASSLDGRPDTQYF.

This clonotype was found many times. The rearrangement links TRBV7-7 to TRBJ2-3; tentatively, D is TRBD2 (5 bases). Germline-derived CDR1 and CDR2 are SSHAT and FNYEAQ (reference sequence). Trimming removed 5 bases at V and 0 bases at J, with 12 bases between. This CDR3 spans 15 amino acids. In DNA, the CDR3 is TGTGCCAGCAGCGCGAGGGATTCTAGCACAGATACGCAGTATTTT. Its translation is CASSARDSSTDTQYF.

There are many counts of this clonotype. The V and J genes are TRBV20-1 and TRBJ1-1; the match to TRBD1 covers 9 bases. The CDR3 length is 14 residues. Germline lookup yields CDR1 DFQATT and CDR2 SNEGSKA (reference sequence). The ends lost 7 bases at V and 5 bases at J; junction bases unmatched: 11. In DNA, the CDR3 is TGCAGTGTACTGGCACAGGGGGCAGAGACTGAAGCTTTCTTT. Residues: CSVLAQGAETEAFF.

There are many counts of this clonotype. The chain uses TRBV28 and TRBJ2-6; 7 bases align to TRBD1. Unmatched junction bases numbered 9, after V lost 3 bases and J lost 1 base. The CDR3 consists of 18 residues. Germline lookup yields CDR1 MDHEN and CDR2 SYDVKM. CDR3 in DNA: TGTGCCAGCAGTTTTAACAGGGGTTGGACGTCTGGGGCCAACGTCCTGACTTTC. Its translation: CASSFNRGWTSGANVLTF.

In this sample, this clonotype turned up many times. The chain recombines TRBV24-1 with TRBJ2-2; maybe TRBD2 (5 bases). This CDR3 has 14 amino acids. V dropped 3 bases and J dropped 5 bases, with 9 bases sitting between them. Germline values: CDR1 KGHDR, CDR2 SFDVKD. The CDR3 nucleotides are TGTGCCACCAGTGATCGAGGGAGTACCGGGGAGCTGTTTTTT. It is translated as CATSDRGSTGELFF.

This clonotype was counted ten times or more. The chain employs TRBV12-3 or TRBV12-4 and TRBJ1-5; the D gene is possibly TRBD1 (5 bases). The CDR3 length is 13 residues. V was pared by 3 bases and J by 4 bases, with 7 bases between. CDR3 DNA sequence: TGTGCCAGCAGTTTTAAGGGGAATCAGCCCCAGCATTTT. This codes for CASSFKGNQPQHF.

This clonotype has a count of ten or more. DNA for the CDR3: TGTGCCACCAGTGATCCTACCCTATCCGGAGGGACAGATACGCAGTATTTT. Translating it yields CATSDPTLSGGTDTQYF. This sequence joins TRBV24-1 and TRBJ2-3; weak D call: TRBD2 (6 bases). The CDR3 is made up of 17 amino acids. Trimming stripped 3 bases from V and 3 bases from J, with 18 bases between. Germline CDR1 reads KGHDR; CDR2 reads SFDVKD.